Listed here are 28 T cell receptor beta chains from one sample, sequenced in a study of human T cells and chemical hapten exposure. Time point specified: healthy volunteer bleed at 6 weeks. Someone pulled total RNA out of unfractionated whole blood. TCRdb itself ran the RACE reads through MiXCR, one entry per CDR3 protein. The sample holds 35,000 to 50,000 distinct CDR3 sequences, 3.5% to 4% seen once. The sequenced material came from whole blood. Every receptor here comes from a human donor in good health. Some clones in this sample may be carry-over from other donors' samples.

This clonotype was counted only a few times. The chain uses TRBV7-8 and TRBJ1-3; no reliable D call. V lost 1 base and J lost 8, with 9 bases in between. The CDR3 covers 13 residues. CDR1 and CDR2 from the germline V gene are SGHVS and FQNEAQ. CDR3 in amino acids: CASSLGVSDTIYF. CDR3 DNA: TGTGCCAGCAGCTTAGGAGTTTCCGACACCATATATTTT.

This clonotype was found many times. The chain combines TRBV29-1 with TRBJ1-3; D is unresolved. From germline, CDR1 is SQVTM and CDR2 ANQGSEA. V shed 6 bases and J shed 0 bases, with 12 bases lying between them. The CDR3 contains 14 residues. The CDR3 spells CSVAAGSSGNTIYF. The CDR3 DNA sequence: TGCAGCGTGGCCGCCGGAAGCTCTGGAAACACCATATATTTT.

This clonotype was counted ten times or more. The chain couples TRBV24-1 to TRBJ2-5; perhaps TRBD2 as D (5 bases). Germline V lookup: CDR1 KGHDR, CDR2 SFDVKD. The CDR3 consists of 14 residues. V lost 0 bases to trimming and J lost 6 bases, with 10 bases between them. For the CDR3, the DNA is TGTGCCACCAGTGATTTGTCGGGAACGAAGACCCAGTACTTC. Its translation: CATSDLSGTKTQYF.

This clonotype was recorded at least ten times. This rearrangement joins TRBV7-9 to TRBJ1-2; TRBD1 agrees at 7 bases. From germline, CDR1 is SEHNR and CDR2 FQNEAQ (reference sequence). The CDR3 has 17 residues. With V trimmed by 5 bases and J by 6 bases, 18 bases remained unmatched. The CDR3 reads CASSANRGLGGFDGYTF. In DNA, the CDR3 is TGTGCCAGCAGCGCAAACAGGGGTCTCGGAGGGTTTGATGGCTACACCTTC. The full variable domain, rest sourced from reference TRBV7-9 and TRBJ1-2, is DTGVSQNPRHKITKRGQNVTFRCDPISEHNRLYWYRQTLGQGPEFLTYFQNEAQLEKSRLLSDRFSAERPKGSFSTLEIQRTEQGDSAMYLCASSANRGLGGFDGYTFGSGTRLTVV.

The sample holds many counts of this clonotype. The rearrangement joins TRBV9 to TRBJ2-5; 10 bases align to TRBD2. The V segment lost 0 bases and the J segment 4 bases; nucleotides outside the gene matches: 9. This CDR3 is 17 amino acids long. Germline assignment: CDR1 SGDLS and CDR2 YYNGEE. The CDR3 is CASSVGSGRSAGETQYF. The CDR3 DNA follows: TGTGCCAGCAGCGTAGGTAGCGGGAGGAGCGCGGGAGAGACCCAGTACTTC. The full variable domain, in which reference TRBV9 and TRBJ2-5 provide the parts outside the CDR3, is DSGVTQTPKHLITATGQRVTLRCSPRSGDLSVYWYQQSLDQGLQFLIQYYNGEERAKGNILERFSAQQFPDLHSELNLSSLELGDSALYFCASSVGSGRSAGETQYFGPGTRLLVL.

This clonotype was counted at least ten times. The rearrangement links TRBV6-1 to TRBJ2-3; D might be TRBD2 (5 bases). The germline V gene encodes CDR1 MNHNS and CDR2 SASEGT. The CDR3 loop spans 17 amino acids. V shed 4 bases and J shed 5 bases, with 22 bases lying between them. CDR3 in DNA: TGTGCCAGCAGTGGCCCGTGGGCAGAGGAGGCTGTAGATACGCAGTATTTT. Its protein is CASSGPWAEEAVDTQYF.

This clonotype was seen repeatedly, ten times or more. The genes are TRBV24-1 and TRBJ1-5, with D unresolved. The CDR3 runs to 12 residues. Trimming removed 5 bases at V and 4 bases at J, with 5 bases between. Germline V CDR1 and CDR2: KGHDR, SFDVKD. CDR3 nucleotides: TGTGCCACCAGTGCCGGGAATCAGCCCCAGCATTTT. This codes for CATSAGNQPQHF.

This clonotype was detected ten times or more. The rearrangement uses TRBV5-4 and TRBJ1-2; 7 bases align to TRBD1. The CDR3 spans 13 residues. V trimming: 4 bases; J trimming: 4 bases; junction bases outside the gene matches: 4. Germline V CDR1 and CDR2: SGHNT, YYREEE (reference sequence). CDR3 DNA sequence: TGTGCCAGCAGCCTGGGACAGACCTATGGCTACACCTTC. This encodes CASSLGQTYGYTF.

This clonotype was detected ten times or more. V gene TRBV28 combines with J gene TRBJ2-1; maybe TRBD1 (5 bases). The ends were cut back, 6 bases at V and 4 bases at J, with 10 bases in the middle. The CDR3 extends over 13 amino acids. Germline V lookup: CDR1 MDHEN, CDR2 SYDVKM. In DNA form, the CDR3 reads TGTGCCAGCAGAGCCGACAGTTACAATGAGCAGTTCTTC. Protein sequence: CASRADSYNEQFF.

The table lists this clonotype with many counts. This chain uses TRBV18 with TRBJ2-1; 7 bases agree with TRBD2. CDR3 size: 15 residues. The V gene's germline CDR1 is KGHSH and CDR2 LQKENI. Trimming took 0 bases from V and 5 from J; bases not matched to a gene: 4. The CDR3 sequence is CASSPPGRRDNEQFF. CDR3 bases: TGTGCCAGCTCACCACCCGGGAGGAGGGACAATGAGCAGTTCTTC.

This clonotype was seen many times. This rearrangement joins TRBV5-1 to TRBJ2-3, with 16 bases fitting TRBD2. After removal of 3 bases from V and 4 bases from J, the junction contained 8 bases not matched to a gene. The germline V gene encodes CDR1 SGHRS and CDR2 YFSETQ. This CDR3 spans 18 amino acids. The DNA of the CDR3 is TGCGCCAGCAGCTGGGGACTAGCGGGAGGGCCTGTTGCAGATACGCAGTATTTT. Translating gives CASSWGLAGGPVADTQYF.

This clonotype was counted ten times or more. This chain uses TRBV2 with TRBJ2-7; 7 nucleotides agree with TRBD1. V trimming: 2 bases; J trimming: 3 bases; junction bases outside the gene matches: 10. CDR1 SNHLY and CDR2 FYNNEI come from the germline V gene. The CDR3 spans 16 residues. The CDR3 loop is CASSETAGTEDYEQYF. CDR3 in DNA: TGTGCCAGCAGTGAAACAGCCGGGACAGAGGACTACGAGCAGTACTTC.

The chain has TRBV12-3 or TRBV12-4 and TRBJ2-1, with D unresolved. CDR3 length: 15 residues. Trimming cost V 4 bases and J 0 bases, with 10 bases left between them. CDR3 sequence (DNA): TGTGCCAGCAGTTCCAGCCGACTCTCCTACAATGAGCAGTTCTTC. Translation gives CASSSSRLSYNEQFF.

This clonotype was picked up many times. The chain joins TRBV20-1 to TRBJ2-7; 7 bases fit TRBD1. CDR1 and CDR2 from the germline V gene are DFQATT and SNEGSKA (reference sequence). With V trimmed by 7 bases and J by 5 bases, 8 bases remained unmatched. The CDR3 sequence is 12 residues long. CDR3 nucleotides: TGCAGTGGAGACAGGGATGAAAACGAGCAGTACTTC. It specifies CSGDRDENEQYF.

This clonotype was found many times. The rearrangement links TRBV28 to TRBJ2-7; 7 positions agree with TRBD1. The V and J ends lost 5 bases and 3 bases, in that order; junction bases with no gene match: 7. This CDR3 contains 14 residues. The germline V gene encodes CDR1 MDHEN and CDR2 SYDVKM. The CDR3 DNA sequence: TGTGCCAGCAGTGCCCGGGACAGCGACTACGAGCAGTACTTC. Protein sequence: CASSARDSDYEQYF.

This clonotype turned up a few times. The rearrangement links TRBV2 to TRBJ1-5, with D possibly matching TRBD1 (6 bases). V was cut by 5 bases and J by 4 bases, with 15 bases left in between. The CDR3 contains 15 residues. CDR1 SNHLY and CDR2 FYNNEI come from the germline V gene. Here the CDR3 reads CASSKSQGTNQPQHF. CDR3 DNA sequence: TGTGCCAGCAGTAAATCTCAGGGGACTAATCAGCCCCAGCATTTT.

This clonotype was found many times. This chain connects TRBV5-1 to TRBJ2-6; D is perhaps TRBD1 (6 bases). Germline lookup yields CDR1 SGHRS and CDR2 YFSETQ. Trimming cost V 0 bases and J 3 bases, with 22 bases left between them. The length of the CDR3 is 20 residues. The CDR3 loop is CASSLGSIQGPPSGANVLTF. The CDR3 nucleotides are TGCGCCAGCAGCTTGGGCTCTATACAGGGTCCCCCGAGTGGGGCCAACGTCCTGACTTTC.

This clonotype was observed a few times. The CDR3 sequence: CASSFSTRLAHEQFF. In DNA form, the CDR3 reads TGTGCCAGCAGTTTTTCTACTCGACTAGCCCATGAGCAGTTCTTC. The chain employs TRBV5-5 and TRBJ2-1, with 7 positions matching TRBD2. The CDR3 runs to 15 residues. In germline, CDR1 is SGHKS, CDR2 YYEKEE (reference sequence). J lost 8 bases, V lost 5 bases, and 13 bases had no gene match.

This clonotype was counted many times. This chain connects TRBV29-1 to TRBJ2-3; TRBD2 matches 9 bases. Germline-derived CDR1 and CDR2 are SQVTM and ANQGSEA. This CDR3 region has 15 residues. J gave up 2 bases and V 4 bases, and 7 bases lay outside the gene matches. CDR3 DNA: TGCAGCGTTGTAGAGCGGGAGGCCCTCACAGATACGCAGTATTTT. Protein: CSVVEREALTDTQYF.

J is TRBJ2-5 and V is TRBV9; 7 bases agree with TRBD2. Per the germline V gene, CDR1 is SGDLS and CDR2 is YYNGEE. The CDR3 is 16 amino acids. V was pared by 0 bases and J by 1 base, with 6 bases of the junction left unmatched. The CDR3 nucleotides are TGTGCCAGCAGCGTAGCAGGCGGGAGAGCCCAAGAGACCCAGTACTTC. This encodes CASSVAGGRAQETQYF.

This sequence joins TRBV7-3 and TRBJ1-6; D gene unclear. CDR1 and CDR2 from the germline V gene are SGHTA and FQGTGA. Deletions cut 5 bases from V and 0 bases from J, with 8 bases between. The CDR3 runs to 15 residues. The CDR3 DNA is TGTGCCAGCAGCCCCGGGAGCTCCTATAATTCACCCCTCCACTTT. Translation: CASSPGSSYNSPLHF.

This clonotype has a count of ten or more. V and J are TRBV6-5 and TRBJ1-5; 7 bases are a match to TRBD1. The V gene's germline CDR1 is MNHEY and CDR2 SVGAGI. The CDR3 length is 17 residues. V lost 6 bases to trimming and J lost 7 bases; unmatched junction nucleotides: 18. The CDR3 spells CASSRRNTDRVQQPQHF. DNA for the CDR3: TGTGCCAGCAGCCGCAGAAACACAGACAGGGTCCAACAGCCCCAGCATTTT.

This rearrangement joins TRBV2 to TRBJ1-5; TRBD1 is a possible D gene (6 bases). Germline values: CDR1 SNHLY, CDR2 FYNNEI. V lost 9 bases to trimming and J lost 1 base, with 16 bases between them. This CDR3 region has 15 residues. The CDR3 DNA reads as TGTGCCAGTCACGTTCAAGGGGGGAGCAATCAGCCCCAGCATTTT. Amino acids: CASHVQGGSNQPQHF.

The chain recombines TRBV28 with TRBJ1-2, with D unresolved. Trimming stripped 6 bases from V and 3 bases from J, with 8 bases between. The length of the CDR3 is 12 residues. Germline V gene sequence: CDR1 MDHEN, CDR2 SYDVKM. The CDR3 loop is CASSLVDYGYTF. CDR3 bases: TGTGCCAGCAGCCTGGTGGACTATGGCTACACCTTC.

The chain combines TRBV6-6 with TRBJ1-1, with 9 bases lining up with TRBD1. V shed 6 bases and J 4 bases; nucleotides not matched to a gene: 3. The CDR3 is 13 amino acids. Germline V gene lookup returns CDR1 MNHNY and CDR2 SVGAGI (reference sequence). CDR3 region: CASRQGAGTEAFF. CDR3 DNA sequence: TGTGCCAGCAGACAGGGGGCGGGCACTGAAGCTTTCTTT.

This clonotype was counted a few times. The chain employs TRBV3-1 and TRBJ2-1, with 15 bases aligning to TRBD2. V shed 3 bases and J 8 bases; nucleotides not matched to a gene: 11. This CDR3 contains 18 residues. The germline gives CDR1 LGHDT, CDR2 YNNKEL (reference sequence). The CDR3 spells CASSHWTSGRAEGDEQFF. The CDR3 coding sequence is TGTGCCAGCAGCCACTGGACTAGCGGGAGGGCGGAAGGCGATGAGCAGTTCTTC.

This clonotype was counted ten times or more. The gene calls are TRBV30 and TRBJ2-1, with TRBD2 identical over 9 bases. CDR3 length: 13 amino acids. Trimming removed 4 bases from V and 5 bases from J; junction bases left unmatched: 3. Germline V lookup: CDR1 GTSNPN, CDR2 SVGIG (reference sequence). In DNA, the CDR3 is TGTGCCTGGAATCAGCGGGAGGACAATGAGCAGTTCTTC. Residues: CAWNQREDNEQFF.

This clonotype was recorded once. This may stem from a read error, because a much larger clone lies one nucleotide away. The chain couples TRBV28 to TRBJ2-3; a weak D match, TRBD2 (6 bases). The CDR3 spans 11 residues. V was pared by 11 bases and J by 7 bases, with 13 bases between. CDR1 and CDR2 (germline): MDHEN, SYDVKM. For the CDR3, the DNA is TGTGCCGGGGGGAGTAAAAATACGCAGTATTTT. This encodes CAGGSKNTQYF.